What follows is one T cell receptor beta chain and its context. Its target antigen remains unknown. The record has no base qualities; no much larger clone is one base away. The data belong to a study of blood T cell repertoires in COVID-19 (dated by TCRdb to 2020 to 2022). Background on the whole study: Samples from collaborators originated in the United States, Italy and Spain and spanned both the acute and convalescent phases of COVID-19. The prospective study material was composed of cDNA or gDNA derived from T cells, B-cell-depleted T cells, or PBMCs. The dataset comprised deeply sampled blood TCRbeta repertoires from subjects exposed to, actively infected with, or recovered from COVID-19. A freely available public database, intended as a resource for researchers studying the immune response to SARS-CoV-2, is where the repertoires were released. The samples were drawn from two sources: the first 160 participants of the ongoing ImmuneRACE study, and some 1,300 subjects contributed by 6 global collaborators. A de-identified subject ID, COVID-19 status, age in years and sex were almost always included in the sample metadata. Where available, HLA class I and class II types were obtained from metadata supplied by the sample provider rather than from assay-based typing. Results the study describes overall, beyond this receptor: Clinical and demographic metadata were provided uncurated, with the amount varying by source and participant.

TCRbeta CDR3 regions were amplified from genomic DNA by means of the immunoSEQ Assay, a bias-controlled multiplex PCR. Per the authors' processing: The number of nucleated cells in each sample was estimated by amplification of reference gene primers within the assay. Sequence reads were collapsed and filtered to measure the absolute abundance of every unique TCRbeta CDR3 rearrangement. For each sample, productive Simpson clonality was calculated by taking the square root of Simpson's diversity index across productive rearrangements. Drawn from immuneACCESS, this table holds only the in-frame rearrangements with V and J called that TCRdb kept. Clones are partly lost; checked studies trace under half to an unresolved V gene and leave the rest unexplained. The D gene and trimming were derived from the DNA, and the V and J assignments and clone size from that table. Present in this sample are some 25,000 clones, approximately 94% of which were seen just once. Under 5% of the sample belongs to the ten largest clones.

Whole blood was collected in K2EDTA tubes by collaborating institutions according to the institutions' own protocols. For TCRbeta analysis, collaborator samples were shipped as frozen whole blood, as isolated PBMCs, or as DNA extracted from either sample type. The sample consisted of peripheral blood. This clonotype was obtained from a woman aged 45-60 years with active COVID-19.

The CDR3 protein: CASSLIGPPGDTQYF. The DNA sequence follows: TGTGCCAGCAGCTTAATCGGTCCACCAGGAGATACGCAGTATTTT. The chain links TRBV7-3 with TRBJ2-3, with no confidently assigned D gene. From the cysteine through the phenylalanine, the CDR3 covers 15 amino acids. Left in the record is the CDR3 DNA by itself, 45 bases read in frame from the first base. The CDR1 and CDR2 encoded by the germline V gene are SGHTA and FQGTGA. V loses 1 base, J loses 5 bases, and the germline ends lie 13 bases apart.